Reported below is one T cell receptor beta chain. The data were produced by immunoSEQ multiplex PCR, yet TCRdb's version contains in-frame clones alone and is incomplete. The sample gives approximately 120,000 clones, approximately 89% of which show up once; roughly 4% is in the top ten. It was second doses at about 4 or about 12 weeks that were pooled. Germline lookup yields CDR1 LNHDA and CDR2 SQIVND (reference sequence). There are 16 residues in the CDR3. The V segment lost 10 bases and the J segment 1 base; nucleotides outside the gene matches: 13. These data are taken from a study of T cell responses to AZD1222 COVID-19 vaccine.

The J gene is TRBJ1-5, the V gene TRBV19; 7 nucleotides match TRBD1. This clonotype was sampled from an adult who received the AZD1222 COVID-19 vaccine. The sample was peripheral blood, taken 28 days after the second AZD1222 dose. The CDR3 region is CATYPGGTASNQPQHF. CDR3 nucleotides: TGTGCCACCTACCCCGGGGGGACAGCAAGCAATCAGCCCCAGCATTTT.